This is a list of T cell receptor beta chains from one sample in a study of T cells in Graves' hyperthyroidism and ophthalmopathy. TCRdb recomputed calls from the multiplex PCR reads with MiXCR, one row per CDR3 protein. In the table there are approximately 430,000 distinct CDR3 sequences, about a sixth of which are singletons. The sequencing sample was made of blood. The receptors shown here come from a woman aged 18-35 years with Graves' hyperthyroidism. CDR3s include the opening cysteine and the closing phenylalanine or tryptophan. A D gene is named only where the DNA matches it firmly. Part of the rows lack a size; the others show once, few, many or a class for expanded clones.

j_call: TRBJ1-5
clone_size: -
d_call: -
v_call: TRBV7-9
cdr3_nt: TGTGCCAGCACCCTAGATGATCAGCCCCAGCATTTT
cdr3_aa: CASTLDDQPQHF

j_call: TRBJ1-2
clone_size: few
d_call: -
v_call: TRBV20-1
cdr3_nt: TGCAGTGCTCGGGGGACCGCCGACGCTAACTATGGCTACACCTTC
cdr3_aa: CSARGTADANYGYTF

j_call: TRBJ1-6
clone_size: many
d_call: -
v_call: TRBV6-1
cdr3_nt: TGTGCCAGCAGTCCAAACAACCCGGGACCGGGGAATTCACCCCTCCACTTT
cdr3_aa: CASSPNNPGPGNSPLHF

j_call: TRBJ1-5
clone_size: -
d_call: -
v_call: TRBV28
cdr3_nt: TGTGCCAGCAGTTTCGATATTCGGCCCCAGCATTTT
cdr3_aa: CASSFDIRPQHF

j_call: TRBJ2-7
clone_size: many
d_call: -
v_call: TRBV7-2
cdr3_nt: TGTGCCAGCAGCGGGAAAGGGGAGAAGCAGTACTTC
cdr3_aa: CASSGKGEKQYF

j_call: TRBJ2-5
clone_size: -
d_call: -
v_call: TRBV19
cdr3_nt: TGTGCCAGTAGCCAGACATTCAAAGAGACCCAGTACTTC
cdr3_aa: CASSQTFKETQYF

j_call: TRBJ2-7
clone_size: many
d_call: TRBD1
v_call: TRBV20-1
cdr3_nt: TGCAGTGCCCTCTTACCCAGACAGGGGTATCGGTACGAGCAGTACTTC
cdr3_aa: CSALLPRQGYRYEQYF

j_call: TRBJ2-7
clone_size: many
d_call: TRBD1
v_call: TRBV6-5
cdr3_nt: TGTGCCAGCAGTTACTCGATAACAGGGGGAATCCACGAGCAGTACTTC
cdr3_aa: CASSYSITGGIHEQYF

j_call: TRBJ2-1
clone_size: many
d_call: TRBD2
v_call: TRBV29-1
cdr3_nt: TGCAGCGTTAATCCCTTTCTAGCGGGAGGGCGGCTTGAGCAGTTCTTC
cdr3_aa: CSVNPFLAGGRLEQFF

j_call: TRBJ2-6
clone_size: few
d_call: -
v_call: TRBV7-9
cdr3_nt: TGTGCCAGCAGCTTAGACATAACTGGGGCCAACGTCCTGACTTTC
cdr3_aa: CASSLDITGANVLTF

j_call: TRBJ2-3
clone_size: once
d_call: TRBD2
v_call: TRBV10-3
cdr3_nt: TGTGCCATCAGTGACCGTCCGGGACTAGCGGGGGGGCTTACAGATACGCAGTATTTT
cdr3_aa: CAISDRPGLAGGLTDTQYF

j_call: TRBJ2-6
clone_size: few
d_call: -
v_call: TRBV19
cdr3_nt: TGTGCCAGTAGGAGACAGGACTCTGGGGCCAACGTCCTGACTTTC
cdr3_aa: CASRRQDSGANVLTF

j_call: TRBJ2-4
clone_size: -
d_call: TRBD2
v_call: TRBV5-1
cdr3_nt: TGCGCCAGCAGTTCGAGCGGGAATAACAAAAACATTCAGTACTTC
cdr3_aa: CASSSSGNNKNIQYF

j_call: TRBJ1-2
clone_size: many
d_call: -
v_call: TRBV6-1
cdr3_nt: TGTGCCAGCAGTGGGGACGGCGCTAACTATGGCTACACCTTC
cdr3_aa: CASSGDGANYGYTF

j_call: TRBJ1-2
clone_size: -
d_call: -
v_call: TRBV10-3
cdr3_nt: TGTGCCATCAGACACGACGGCTATGGCTACACCTTC
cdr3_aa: CAIRHDGYGYTF

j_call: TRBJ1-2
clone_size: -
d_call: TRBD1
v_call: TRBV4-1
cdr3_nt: TGCGCCAGCAGCCAACCAAGGGACAGGCTGGGGTATGGCTACACCTTC
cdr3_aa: CASSQPRDRLGYGYTF

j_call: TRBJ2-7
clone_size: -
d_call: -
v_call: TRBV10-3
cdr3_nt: TGTGCCATCAGTGCCAGGGACTCCTACGAGCAGTACTTC
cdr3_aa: CAISARDSYEQYF

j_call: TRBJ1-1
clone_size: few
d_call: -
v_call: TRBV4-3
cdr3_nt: TGCGCCAGCAGCCAAGAGGGCCGGACTGAAGCTTTCTTT
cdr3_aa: CASSQEGRTEAFF

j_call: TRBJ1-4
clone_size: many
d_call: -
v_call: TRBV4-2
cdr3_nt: TGTGCCAGCAGCCAAGAGATCGACAGCCCAACTAATGAAAAACTGTTTTTT
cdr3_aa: CASSQEIDSPTNEKLFF

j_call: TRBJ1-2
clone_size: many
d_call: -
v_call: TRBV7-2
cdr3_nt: TGTGCCAGCAGCCCCCGTCCCGAGCGCAACTATGGCTACACCTTC
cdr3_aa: CASSPRPERNYGYTF

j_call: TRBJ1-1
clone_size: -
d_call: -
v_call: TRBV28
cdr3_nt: TGTGCCAGCAGTTCCGTAGGACAAGGGATGGGCACTGAAGCTTTCTTT
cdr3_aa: CASSSVGQGMGTEAFF

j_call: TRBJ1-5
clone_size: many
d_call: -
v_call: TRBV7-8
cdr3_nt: TGTGCCAGCAGCTTAGGGGCAGCTAATAGCAATCAGCCCCAGCATTTT
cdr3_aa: CASSLGAANSNQPQHF

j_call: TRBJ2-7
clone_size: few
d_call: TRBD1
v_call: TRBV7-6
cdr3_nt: TGTGCCAGCAGCCCATGGGTAGACAGGGGGTCGCCCGAGCAGTACTTC
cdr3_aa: CASSPWVDRGSPEQYF

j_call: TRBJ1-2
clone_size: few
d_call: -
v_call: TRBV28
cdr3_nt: TGTGCCAGCAGTTTGTGGCGGTACTATGGCTACACCTTC
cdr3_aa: CASSLWRYYGYTF

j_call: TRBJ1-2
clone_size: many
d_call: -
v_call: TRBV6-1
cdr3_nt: TGTGCCAGCAGTCGCCGGGGGACCCACTATGGCTACACCTTC
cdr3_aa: CASSRRGTHYGYTF

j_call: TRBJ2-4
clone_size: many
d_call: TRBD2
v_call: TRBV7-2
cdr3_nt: TGTGCCAGCAGCTCCGTAGCGGGGGGAACGAGCATTCAGTACTTC
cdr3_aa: CASSSVAGGTSIQYF

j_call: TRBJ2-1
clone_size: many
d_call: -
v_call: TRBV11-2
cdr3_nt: TGTGCCAGCAGCACCCTCCGGGGACCGGTGGACCACAATGAGCAGTTCTTC
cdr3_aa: CASSTLRGPVDHNEQFF

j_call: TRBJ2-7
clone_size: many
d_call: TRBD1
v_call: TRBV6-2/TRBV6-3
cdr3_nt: TGTGCCAGCAGTCCCGGGACAGGGAAGCACGAGCAGTACTTC
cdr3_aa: CASSPGTGKHEQYF

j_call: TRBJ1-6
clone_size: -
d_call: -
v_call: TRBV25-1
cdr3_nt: TGTGCCAGCAGTGAATGGCAGGGGTCCGGTTCACCCCTCCACTTT
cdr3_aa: CASSEWQGSGSPLHF

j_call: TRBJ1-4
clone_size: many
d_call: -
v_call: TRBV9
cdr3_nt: TGTGCCAGCAGCCCCCATTACAGGGATTCTATGGCTAATGAAAAACTGTTTTTT
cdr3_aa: CASSPHYRDSMANEKLFF

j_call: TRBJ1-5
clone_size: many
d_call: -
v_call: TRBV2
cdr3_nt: TGTGCCAGCAGTGAAAGCCCGGGTCCTCATCAGCCCCAGCATTTT
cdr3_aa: CASSESPGPHQPQHF

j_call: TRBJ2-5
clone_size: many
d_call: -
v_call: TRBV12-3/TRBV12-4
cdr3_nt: TGTGCCAGCAGCTCAATACTGACAGGGGAGGGCGAGACCCAGTACTTC
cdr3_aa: CASSSILTGEGETQYF

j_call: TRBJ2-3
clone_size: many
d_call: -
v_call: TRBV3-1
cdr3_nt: TGTGCCAGCAGCGCGACTAGAGGGGGACGGACAGATACGCAGTATTTT
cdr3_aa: CASSATRGGRTDTQYF

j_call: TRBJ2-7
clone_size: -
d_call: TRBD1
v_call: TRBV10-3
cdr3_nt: TGTGCCATCAGTTTGGACAGGGGCCCATCCTACGAGCAGTACTTC
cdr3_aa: CAISLDRGPSYEQYF

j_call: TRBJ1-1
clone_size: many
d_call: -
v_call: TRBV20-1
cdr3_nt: TGCAGTGCTATCCGGGGGAGGACTGAAGCTTTCTTT
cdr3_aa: CSAIRGRTEAFF

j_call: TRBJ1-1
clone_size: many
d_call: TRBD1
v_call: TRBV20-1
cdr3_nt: TGCAGTGCCAGGACAGGGAGATCTGAAGCTTTCTTT
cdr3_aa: CSARTGRSEAFF

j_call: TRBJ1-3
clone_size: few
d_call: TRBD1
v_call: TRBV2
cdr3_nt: TGTGCCAGCAGGTACAGGGGGCCTGGAAACACCATATATTTT
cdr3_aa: CASRYRGPGNTIYF

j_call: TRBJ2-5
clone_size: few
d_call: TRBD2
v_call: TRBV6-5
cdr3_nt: TGTGCCAGCAGTTACTCGGGGACTAGCCACGTGAGGACCCAGTACTTC
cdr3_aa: CASSYSGTSHVRTQYF

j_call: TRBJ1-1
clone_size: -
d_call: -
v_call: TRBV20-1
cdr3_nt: TGCAGTGCTAGTAACGGCGCCAGTCCGAGTGGGACTGAAGCTTTCTTT
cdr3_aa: CSASNGASPSGTEAFF

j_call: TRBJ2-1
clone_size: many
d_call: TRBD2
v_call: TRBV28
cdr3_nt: TGTGCGGCTGGGACTAGCGGGAGAGGCGGCAATGAGCAGTTCTTC
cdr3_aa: CAAGTSGRGGNEQFF

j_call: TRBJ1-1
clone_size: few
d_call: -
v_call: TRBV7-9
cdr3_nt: TGTGCCAGCAGCTTCGGACCGAGTAAAGAAGAAGCTTTCTTT
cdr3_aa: CASSFGPSKEEAFF

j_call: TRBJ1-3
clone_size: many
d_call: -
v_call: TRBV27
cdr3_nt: TGTGCCAGCAGTCGGACAGCAGGAAACACCATATATTTT
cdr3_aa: CASSRTAGNTIYF

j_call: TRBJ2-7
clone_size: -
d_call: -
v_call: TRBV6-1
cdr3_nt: TGTGCCAGGATGGTAGGGGGCGAGCAGTACTTC
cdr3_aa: CARMVGGEQYF

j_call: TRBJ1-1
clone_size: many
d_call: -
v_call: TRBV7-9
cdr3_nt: TGTGCCAGCAGCCTGCGACATGCGAACACTGAAGCTTTCTTT
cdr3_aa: CASSLRHANTEAFF

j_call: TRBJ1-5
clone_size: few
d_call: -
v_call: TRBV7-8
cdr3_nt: TGTGCCAGCAGCCAAGTCCCCACGACGGCATATAGCAATCAGCCCCAGCATTTT
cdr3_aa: CASSQVPTTAYSNQPQHF

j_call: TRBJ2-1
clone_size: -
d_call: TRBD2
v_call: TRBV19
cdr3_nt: TGTGCCAGTAGTATTCGGAGCGGGGGGGGTGGGTGGGTGCAGTTCTTC
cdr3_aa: CASSIRSGGGGWVQFF

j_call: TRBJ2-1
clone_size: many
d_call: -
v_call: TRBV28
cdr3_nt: TGTGCCAGCAGTTCCCCCGGGGGACAGAATCCTTCCGAGCAGTTCTTC
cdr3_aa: CASSSPGGQNPSEQFF

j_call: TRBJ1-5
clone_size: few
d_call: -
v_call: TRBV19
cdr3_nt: TGTGCCAGTAGTATAGTCAGGGTTAGCAATCAGCCCCAGCATTTT
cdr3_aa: CASSIVRVSNQPQHF

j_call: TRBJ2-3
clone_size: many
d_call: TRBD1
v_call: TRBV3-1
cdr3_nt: TGTGCCAGCAGTCTCACAGGGGCCCCGCTGGATACGCAGTATTTT
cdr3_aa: CASSLTGAPLDTQYF

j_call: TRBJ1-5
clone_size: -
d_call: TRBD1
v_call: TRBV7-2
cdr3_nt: TGTGCCAGCAGGGGAGGGACAGGTTACAATCAGCCCCAGCATTTT
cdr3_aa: CASRGGTGYNQPQHF

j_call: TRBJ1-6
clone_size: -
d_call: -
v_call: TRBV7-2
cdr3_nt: TGTGCCAGCAGCGGAGAACACTTACTCTCCTATAATTCACCCCTCCACTTT
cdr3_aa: CASSGEHLLSYNSPLHF

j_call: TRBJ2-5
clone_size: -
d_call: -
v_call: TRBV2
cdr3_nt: TGTGCCAGCAACGTAGAGACCCAGTACTTC
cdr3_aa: CASNVETQYF

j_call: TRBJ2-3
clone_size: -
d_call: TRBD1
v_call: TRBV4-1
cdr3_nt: TGCGCCAGCAGCCATCCCCGGACAGGGTGGACAGATACGCAGTATTTT
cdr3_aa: CASSHPRTGWTDTQYF

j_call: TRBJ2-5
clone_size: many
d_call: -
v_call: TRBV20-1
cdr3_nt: TGCAGTGCTAGAGATTTAGGTGCAGGGAGGGAGACCCAGTACTTC
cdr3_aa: CSARDLGAGRETQYF

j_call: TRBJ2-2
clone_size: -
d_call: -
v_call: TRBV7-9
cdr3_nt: TGTGCCAGCAGCTTACCCTCCCCGCTTAGAAACACCGGGGAGCTGTTTTTT
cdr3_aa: CASSLPSPLRNTGELFF

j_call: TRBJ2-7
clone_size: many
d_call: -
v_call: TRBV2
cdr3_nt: TGTGCCAGCAGTGAATATGGGGGAAACTACGAGCAGTACTTC
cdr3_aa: CASSEYGGNYEQYF

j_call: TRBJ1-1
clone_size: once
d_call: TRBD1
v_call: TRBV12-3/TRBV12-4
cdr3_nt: TGTGCCAGCAGCCGCAGACAGGGGCTCGGCACTGAAGCTTTCTTT
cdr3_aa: CASSRRQGLGTEAFF